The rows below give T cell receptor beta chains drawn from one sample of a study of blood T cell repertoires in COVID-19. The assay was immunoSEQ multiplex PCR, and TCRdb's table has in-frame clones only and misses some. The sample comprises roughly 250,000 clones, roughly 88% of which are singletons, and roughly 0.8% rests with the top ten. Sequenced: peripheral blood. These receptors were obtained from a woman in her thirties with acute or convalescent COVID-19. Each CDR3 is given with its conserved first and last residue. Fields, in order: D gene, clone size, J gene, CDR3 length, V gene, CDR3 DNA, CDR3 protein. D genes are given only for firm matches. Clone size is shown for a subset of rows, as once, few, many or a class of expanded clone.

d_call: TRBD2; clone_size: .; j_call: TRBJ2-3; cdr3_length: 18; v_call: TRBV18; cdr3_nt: TGTGCCAGCTCATGGGCTAGCGGGAGAAGAAGTACGACAGATACGCAGTATTTT; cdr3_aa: CASSWASGRRSTTDTQYF
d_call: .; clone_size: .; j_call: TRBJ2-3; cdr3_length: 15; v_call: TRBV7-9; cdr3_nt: TGTGCCAGCAGCTTAAATCCACAAGTCACAGATACGCAGTATTTT; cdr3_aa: CASSLNPQVTDTQYF
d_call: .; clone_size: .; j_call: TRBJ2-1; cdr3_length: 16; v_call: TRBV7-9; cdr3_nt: TGTGCCAGCAGCACACCCCGGGGAGAGAAATACAATGAGCAGTTCTTC; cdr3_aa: CASSTPRGEKYNEQFF
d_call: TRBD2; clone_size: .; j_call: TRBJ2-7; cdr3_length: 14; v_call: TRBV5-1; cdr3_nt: TGCGCCAGCAGCTTCGGGGGGGCCACCTACGAGCAGTACTTC; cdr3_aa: CASSFGGATYEQYF
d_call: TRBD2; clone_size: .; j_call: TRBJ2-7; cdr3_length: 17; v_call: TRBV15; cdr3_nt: TGTGCCACCAGCAGAGATCTTGGAGCTAGCGGGATCAACGAGCAGTACTTC; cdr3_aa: CATSRDLGASGINEQYF
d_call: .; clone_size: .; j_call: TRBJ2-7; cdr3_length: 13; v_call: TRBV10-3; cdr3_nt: TGTGCCTCACAGGACCTACTACGGATCGAGCAGTACTTC; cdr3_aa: CASQDLLRIEQYF
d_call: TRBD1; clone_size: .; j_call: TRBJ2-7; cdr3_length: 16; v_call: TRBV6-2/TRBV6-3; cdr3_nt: TGTGCCAGCAGTTGGCGGCCGGGACAGGTTTCCTACGAGCAGTACTTC; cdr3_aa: CASSWRPGQVSYEQYF
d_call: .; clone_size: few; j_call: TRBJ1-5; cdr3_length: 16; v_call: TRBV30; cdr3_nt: TGTGCCTGGAGTTCCGGGAGTGTTTATAGCAATCAGCCCCAGCATTTT; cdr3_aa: CAWSSGSVYSNQPQHF
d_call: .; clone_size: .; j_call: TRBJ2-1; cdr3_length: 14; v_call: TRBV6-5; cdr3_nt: TGTGCCAGCAGTAGGGCCAGGGCTCACAATGAGCAGTTCTTC; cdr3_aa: CASSRARAHNEQFF
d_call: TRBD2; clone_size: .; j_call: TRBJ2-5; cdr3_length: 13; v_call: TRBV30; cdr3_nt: TGTGCCTGCCTACCTAGCGGGCGGGAGACCCAGTACTTC; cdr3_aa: CACLPSGRETQYF
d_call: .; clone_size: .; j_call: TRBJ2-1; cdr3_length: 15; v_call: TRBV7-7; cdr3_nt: TGTGCTAGCAGCTTAGAGTCTAGCCCCTACAATGAGCAGTTCTTC; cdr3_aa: CASSLESSPYNEQFF
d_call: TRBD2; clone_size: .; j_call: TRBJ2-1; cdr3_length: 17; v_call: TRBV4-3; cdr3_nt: TGCGCCAGCAGCCAATTCAGACAGCGGGGTATCTACAATGAGCAGTTCTTC; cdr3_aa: CASSQFRQRGIYNEQFF
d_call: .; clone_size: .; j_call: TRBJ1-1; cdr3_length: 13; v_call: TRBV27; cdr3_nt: TGTGCCAGCAGTCCTACTACAGGAGCCCCCGCTTTCTTT; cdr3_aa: CASSPTTGAPAFF
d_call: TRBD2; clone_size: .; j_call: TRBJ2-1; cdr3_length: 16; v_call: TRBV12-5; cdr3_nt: TGTGCTAGTGGTCGGGGCGGGAGGGCGACCTACAATGAGCAGTTCTTC; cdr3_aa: CASGRGGRATYNEQFF
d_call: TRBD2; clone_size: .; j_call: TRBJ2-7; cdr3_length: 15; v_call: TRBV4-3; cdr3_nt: TGCGCCAGCAGCCAAGGTTCTAGCGGGACATACGAGCAGTACTTC; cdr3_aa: CASSQGSSGTYEQYF
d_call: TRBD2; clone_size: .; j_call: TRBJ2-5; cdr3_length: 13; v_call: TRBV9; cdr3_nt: TGTGCCAGCCCCGGGAGGGCCGGTGAGACCCAGTACTTC; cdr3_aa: CASPGRAGETQYF
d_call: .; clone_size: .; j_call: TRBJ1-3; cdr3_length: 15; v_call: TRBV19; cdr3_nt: TGTGCCAGTAGTATTAACTGGAGCTCTGGAAACACCATATATTTT; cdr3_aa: CASSINWSSGNTIYF
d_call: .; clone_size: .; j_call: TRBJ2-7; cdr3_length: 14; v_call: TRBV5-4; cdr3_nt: TGTGCCAGCAGCCGTCCAGGGGATCAATACGAGCAGTACTTC; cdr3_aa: CASSRPGDQYEQYF
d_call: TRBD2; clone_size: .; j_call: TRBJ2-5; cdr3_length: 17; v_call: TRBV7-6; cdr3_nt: TGTGCCAGCAGCTTAGTGTTCGGCGGGAGGGCCTCTGAGACCCAGTACTTC; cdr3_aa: CASSLVFGGRASETQYF
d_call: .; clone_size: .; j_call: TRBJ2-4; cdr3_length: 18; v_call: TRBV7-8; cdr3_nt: TGTGCCAGCAGCTTAGGACGGCTGCCGGGGGTAGCCAAAAACATTCAGTACTTC; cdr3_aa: CASSLGRLPGVAKNIQYF
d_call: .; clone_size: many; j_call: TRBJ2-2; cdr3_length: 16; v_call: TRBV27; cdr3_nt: TGTGCCAGGCCCTCAGGGCGCCACCTGAACACCGGGGAGCTGTTTTTT; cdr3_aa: CARPSGRHLNTGELFF
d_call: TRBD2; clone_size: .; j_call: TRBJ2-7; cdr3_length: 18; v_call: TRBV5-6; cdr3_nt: TGTGCCAGCAGCTTGGCTGGGACTAGCGGGAGTAACGGCTACGAGCAGTACTTC; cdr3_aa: CASSLAGTSGSNGYEQYF
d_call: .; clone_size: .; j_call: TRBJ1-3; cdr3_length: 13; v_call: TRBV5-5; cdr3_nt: TGTGCCAGCAGTTGGGACTCGGGAAACACCATATATTTT; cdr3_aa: CASSWDSGNTIYF
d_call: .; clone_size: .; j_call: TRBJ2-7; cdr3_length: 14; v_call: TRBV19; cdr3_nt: TGTGCCAGTAGTGGAGGACAGAGCTCCTACGAGCAGTACTTC; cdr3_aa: CASSGGQSSYEQYF
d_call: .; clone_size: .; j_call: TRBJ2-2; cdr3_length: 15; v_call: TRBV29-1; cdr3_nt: TGCAGCGTGGGAATTTACGGGGAGAACACCGGGGAGCTGTTTTTT; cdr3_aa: CSVGIYGENTGELFF
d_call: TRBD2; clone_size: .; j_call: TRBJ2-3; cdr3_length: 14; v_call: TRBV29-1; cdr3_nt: TGCAGCGTGGGACTAGCGGGACTTCATGATACGCAGTATTTT; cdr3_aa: CSVGLAGLHDTQYF
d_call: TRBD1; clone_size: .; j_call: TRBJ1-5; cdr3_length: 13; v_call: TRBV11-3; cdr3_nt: TGTGCCAGCAGCTTGACAGGGGTTCAGCCCCAGCATTTT; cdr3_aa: CASSLTGVQPQHF
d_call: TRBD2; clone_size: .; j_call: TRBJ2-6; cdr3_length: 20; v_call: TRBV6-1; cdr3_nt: TGTGCCAGCAGTGAATTTCTGAGGGCGGGAGGACTCTCTGGGGCCAACGTCCTGACTTTC; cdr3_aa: CASSEFLRAGGLSGANVLTF
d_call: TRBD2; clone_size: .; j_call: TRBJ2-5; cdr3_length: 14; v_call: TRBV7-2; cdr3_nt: TGTGCCAGCAGAGGTCAGACTAGCAAAGAGACCCAGTACTTC; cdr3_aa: CASRGQTSKETQYF
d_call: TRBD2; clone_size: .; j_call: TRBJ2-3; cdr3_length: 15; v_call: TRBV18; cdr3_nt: TGTGCCAGCTCACCACCGCTAGCGGGAGACCATACGCAGTATTTT; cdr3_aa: CASSPPLAGDHTQYF
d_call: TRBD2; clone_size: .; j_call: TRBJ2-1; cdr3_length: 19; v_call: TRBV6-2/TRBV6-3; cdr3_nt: TGTGCCAGCAGTTCGCCGGGACTAGCGGGAGGGAAACCCACAAATGAGCAGTTCTTC; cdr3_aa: CASSSPGLAGGKPTNEQFF
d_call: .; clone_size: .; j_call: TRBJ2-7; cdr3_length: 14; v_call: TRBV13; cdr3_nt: TGTGCCAGCAGCTACTCGGACATCTCCTACGAGCAGTACTTC; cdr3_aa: CASSYSDISYEQYF
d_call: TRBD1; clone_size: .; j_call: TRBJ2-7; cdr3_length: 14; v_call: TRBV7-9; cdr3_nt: TGTGCCAGCAGCTTAGAACAGGGGACCTACGAGCAGTACTTC; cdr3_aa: CASSLEQGTYEQYF
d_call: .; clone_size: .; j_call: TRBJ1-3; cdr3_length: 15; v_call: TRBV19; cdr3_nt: TGTGCCACCAACCTTGACAGCACCTCTGGAAACACCATATATTTT; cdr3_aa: CATNLDSTSGNTIYF
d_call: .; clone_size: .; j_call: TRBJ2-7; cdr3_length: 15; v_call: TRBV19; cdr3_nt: TGTGCCAGTAGTATGCGCGGGAAGGGGTCCTACGAGCAGTACTTC; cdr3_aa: CASSMRGKGSYEQYF
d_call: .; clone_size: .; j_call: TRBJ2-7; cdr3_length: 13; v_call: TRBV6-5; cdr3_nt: TGTGCCAGCAGCCAGGGAGGCTCCTACGAGCAGTACTTC; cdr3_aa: CASSQGGSYEQYF
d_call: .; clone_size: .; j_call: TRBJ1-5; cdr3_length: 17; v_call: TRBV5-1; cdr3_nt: TGCGCCAGCAGCTCCGGAAGGGGGGGAGGGAGCAATCAGCCCCAGCATTTT; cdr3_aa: CASSSGRGGGSNQPQHF
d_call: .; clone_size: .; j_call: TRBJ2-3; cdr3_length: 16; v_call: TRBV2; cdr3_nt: TGTGCCAGCAGTGAAATGCTAGCGCCAAGCACAGATACGCAGTATTTT; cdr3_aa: CASSEMLAPSTDTQYF
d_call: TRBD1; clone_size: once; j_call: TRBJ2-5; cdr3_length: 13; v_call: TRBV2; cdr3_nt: TGTGCCATCCTACAGGGGGTAAAAGAGACCCAGTACTTC; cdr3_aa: CAILQGVKETQYF
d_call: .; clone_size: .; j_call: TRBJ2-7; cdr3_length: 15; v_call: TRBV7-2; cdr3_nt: TGTGCCAGCAGCTTAGACGGTCGGGCCAGGGGCGAGCAGTACTTC; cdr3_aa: CASSLDGRARGEQYF
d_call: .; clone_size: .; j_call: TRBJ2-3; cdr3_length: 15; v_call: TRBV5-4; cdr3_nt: TGTGCCAGCAGCTTGGTCGCGGCGGGAACGGATACGCAGTATTTT; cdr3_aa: CASSLVAAGTDTQYF